This paragraph covers one T cell receptor (beta chain) sequence. Its target is unknown. Using immunoSEQ multiplex PCR, the repertoire was profiled, and TCRdb retains in-frame clones only, with some absent. The table records 3,000 to 4,500 clones, approximately 87% of them present only once. The data are from a study of circulating and synovial CD4+ cells in juvenile arthritis. Findings and caveats of the study: These repertoires were less diverse than bulk blood CD4 repertoires. Vbeta family usage analysis did not detect the pathogenic-like versus bulk difference. T cell genome counts differed by at least an order of magnitude between CPL and CD4 samples.

This CDR3 contains 15 residues. Looked up from germline, CDR1 is SGHRS and CDR2 is YFSETQ. V was clipped by 4 bases and J by 0 bases; unmatched bases: 4. Patients with active juvenile idiopathic arthritis donated these samples. Sequencing used CD4+ T cells from synovial fluid. The receptor comes from a human donor with juvenile idiopathic arthritis. The chain combines TRBV5-1 with TRBJ1-1; 9 nucleotides match TRBD1. The CDR3 here is CASSQGDRVNTEAFF. In nucleotides, the CDR3 is TGCGCCAGCAGCCAAGGGGACAGGGTGAACACTGAAGCTTTCTTT.